These T cell receptor beta chains were read from a single sample in a study of control samples from healthy donors and cancer patients. Profiled with immunoSEQ multiplex PCR; TCRdb holds only in-frame clones, not every one. The sample includes roughly 76,000 clones, about 95% of them seen just once. Specimen: blood. The receptors were gathered from a woman in her thirties or forties in good health. Both conserved end residues are trimmed from each CDR3. The size of a clone is reported for some rows only, either as once, few or many, or as a class for expanded clones.

NA	11	TRBV28	ASGTSGLGEQF
NA	11	TRBV5-4	ASSTKGDEKLF
NA	10	TRBV9	ASSVGWGEQF
NA	13	TRBV6-6	ASSQSVAGANVLT
NA	14	TRBV5-1	ASRKTSGGALETQY
NA	12	TRBV7-8	ASSLYRNNQPQH
NA	15	TRBV30	ACLKGQIFIGRTEAF
NA	11	TRBV29-1	SVEENMNTEAF
NA	12	TRBV2	ASPPRGLNYGYT
NA	12	TRBV10-3	AISEGQTNTEAF
NA	13	TRBV30	AWSPIGTGLSEAF
NA	15	TRBV4-2	ASSQEFRSIPGYEQY
NA	10	TRBV6-5	ASSLRNTEAF
NA	10	TRBV6-1	ASSEAGGPQH
NA	9	TRBV28	ASLAGYEQY
NA	14	TRBV11-2	ASSLGTGTSGRTQY
NA	14	TRBV7-9	ASSSAFGGSSYEQY
NA	14	TRBV11-2	ASSSRLAGDNYGYT
once	13	TRBV6-4	ASSSDSGHTGELF
NA	13	TRBV27	ASSLLQGANTEAF
NA	12	TRBV30	AWSVTSGPYEQY
NA	12	TRBV5-1	ASRPGLAEETQY
NA	12	TRBV7-9	ASSLGSGANVLT
NA	12	TRBV11-1	ASSRRTGRPEQY
NA	16	TRBV7-3	ASSLRGGTGELNTEAF
NA	15	TRBV27	ASSPISGTGVYTEAF
NA	13	TRBV30	AWSVLAGTRSPLH
NA	11	TRBV18	ASSRSGEETQY
NA	12	TRBV6-5	ASSRVSSSYEQY
NA	14	TRBV18	ASSPGNEVNTDTQY
NA	13	TRBV7-9	ASSLYGGGNTEAF
NA	11	TRBV19	ASSPRGWPEQY
NA	13	TRBV6-2/TRBV6-3	ASSYFGPVPLGQY
NA	12	TRBV5-1	ASSVRQGGEKLF
NA	12	TRBV28	ASSSGGSDGELF
NA	12	TRBV28	ASSSPTGFYGYT
NA	13	TRBV27	ASSWGQDMNTEAF
NA	12	TRBV28	ASRLTPSNYGYT
NA	14	TRBV10-2	ASSEFTRDPKRGYT
NA	10	TRBV30	ALTGQLETQY
NA	12	TRBV5-1	ASSPGTAKGELF
NA	12	TRBV5-1	ASSPPDNSYEQY
NA	13	TRBV7-2	ASSLTGQAGGELF
NA	11	TRBV5-1	ASSLIAEETQY